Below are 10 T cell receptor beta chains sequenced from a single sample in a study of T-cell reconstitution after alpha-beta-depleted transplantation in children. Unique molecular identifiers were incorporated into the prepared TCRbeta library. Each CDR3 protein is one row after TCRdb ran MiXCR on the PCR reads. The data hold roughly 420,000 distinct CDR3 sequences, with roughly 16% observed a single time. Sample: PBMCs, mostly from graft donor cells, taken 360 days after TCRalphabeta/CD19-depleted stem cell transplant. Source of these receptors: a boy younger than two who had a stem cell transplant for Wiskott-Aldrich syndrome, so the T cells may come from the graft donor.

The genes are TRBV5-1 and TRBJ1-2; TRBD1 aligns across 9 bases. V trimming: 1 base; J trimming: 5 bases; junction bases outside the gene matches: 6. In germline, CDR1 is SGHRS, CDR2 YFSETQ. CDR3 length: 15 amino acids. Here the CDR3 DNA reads TGCGCCAGCAGCTTGAACCTCGGACAGGGGTATGGCTACACCTTC. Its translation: CASSLNLGQGYGYTF.

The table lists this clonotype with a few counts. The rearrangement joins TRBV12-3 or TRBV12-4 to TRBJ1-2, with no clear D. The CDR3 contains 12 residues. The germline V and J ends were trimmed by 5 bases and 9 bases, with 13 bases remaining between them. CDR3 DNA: TGTGCCAGCAGTACCCGGACCGAGAGCTACACCTTC. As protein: CASSTRTESYTF.

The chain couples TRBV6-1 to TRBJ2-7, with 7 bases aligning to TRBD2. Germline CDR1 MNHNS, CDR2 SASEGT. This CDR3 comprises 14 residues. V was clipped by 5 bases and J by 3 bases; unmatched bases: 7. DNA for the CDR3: TGTGCCAGCAGTCGCGGACTAGGGGTCTACGAGCAGTACTTC. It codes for CASSRGLGVYEQYF.

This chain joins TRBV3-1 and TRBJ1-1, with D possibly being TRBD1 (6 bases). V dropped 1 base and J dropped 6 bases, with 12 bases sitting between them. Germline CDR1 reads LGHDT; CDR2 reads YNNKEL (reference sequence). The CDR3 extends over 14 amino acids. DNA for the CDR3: TGTGCCAGCAGCCAAGTAGGCCAGGGGTCTGAAGCTTTCTTT. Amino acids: CASSQVGQGSEAFF.

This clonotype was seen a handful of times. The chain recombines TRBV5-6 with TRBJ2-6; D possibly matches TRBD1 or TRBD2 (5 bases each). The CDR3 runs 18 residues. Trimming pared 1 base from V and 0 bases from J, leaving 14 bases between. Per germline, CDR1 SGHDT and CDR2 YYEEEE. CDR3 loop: CASSLLGESSSGANVLTF. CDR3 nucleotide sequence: TGTGCCAGCAGCTTGCTGGGGGAAAGCTCCTCTGGGGCCAACGTCCTGACTTTC.

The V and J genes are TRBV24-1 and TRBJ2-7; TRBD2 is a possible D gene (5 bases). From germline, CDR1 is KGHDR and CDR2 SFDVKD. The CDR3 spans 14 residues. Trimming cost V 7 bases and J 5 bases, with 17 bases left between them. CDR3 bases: TGTGCCACCAGGACGCCGGGCGCGGGCGACGAGCAGTACTTC. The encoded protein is CATRTPGAGDEQYF.

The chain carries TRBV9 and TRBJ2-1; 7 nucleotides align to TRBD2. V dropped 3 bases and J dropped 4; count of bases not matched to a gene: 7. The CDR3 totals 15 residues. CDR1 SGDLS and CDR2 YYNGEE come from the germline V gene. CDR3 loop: CASSETSPSYNEQFF. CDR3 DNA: TGTGCCAGCAGCGAGACTAGCCCCTCTTACAATGAGCAGTTCTTC.

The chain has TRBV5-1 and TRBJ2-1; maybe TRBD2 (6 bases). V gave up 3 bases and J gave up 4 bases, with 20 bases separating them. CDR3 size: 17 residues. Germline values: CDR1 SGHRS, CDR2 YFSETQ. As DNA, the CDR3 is TGCGCCAGCAGCTCAAGGCGACTAGGTTGGGAGTACAATGAGCAGTTCTTC. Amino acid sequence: CASSSRRLGWEYNEQFF.

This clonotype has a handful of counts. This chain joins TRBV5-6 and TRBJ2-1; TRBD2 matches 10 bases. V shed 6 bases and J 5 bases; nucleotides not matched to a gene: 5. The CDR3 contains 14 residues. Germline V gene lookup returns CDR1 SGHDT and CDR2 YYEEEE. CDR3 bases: TGTGCCAGCACCCGACTAGCGGGCGACAATGAGCAGTTCTTC. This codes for CASTRLAGDNEQFF.

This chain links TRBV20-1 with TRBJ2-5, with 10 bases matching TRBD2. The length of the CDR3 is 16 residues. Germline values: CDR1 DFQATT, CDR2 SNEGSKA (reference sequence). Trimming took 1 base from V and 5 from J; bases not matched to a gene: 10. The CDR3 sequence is CSARGPASGSRETQYF. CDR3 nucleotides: TGCAGTGCTAGAGGTCCCGCTAGCGGGAGTCGGGAGACCCAGTACTTC.